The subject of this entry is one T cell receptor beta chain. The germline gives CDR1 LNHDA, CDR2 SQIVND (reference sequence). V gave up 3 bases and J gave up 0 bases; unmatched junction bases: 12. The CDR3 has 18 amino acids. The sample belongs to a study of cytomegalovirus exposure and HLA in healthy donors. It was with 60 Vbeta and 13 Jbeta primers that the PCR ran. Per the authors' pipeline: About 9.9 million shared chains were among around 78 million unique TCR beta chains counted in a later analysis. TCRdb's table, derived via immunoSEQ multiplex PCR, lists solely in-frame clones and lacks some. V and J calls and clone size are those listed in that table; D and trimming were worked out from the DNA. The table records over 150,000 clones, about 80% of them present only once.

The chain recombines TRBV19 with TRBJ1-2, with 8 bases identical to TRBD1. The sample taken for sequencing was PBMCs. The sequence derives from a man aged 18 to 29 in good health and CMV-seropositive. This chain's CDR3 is CASSIPQGAERPNYGYTF. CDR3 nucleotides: TGTGCCAGTAGTATCCCCCAGGGGGCTGAGCGTCCTAACTATGGCTACACCTTC.